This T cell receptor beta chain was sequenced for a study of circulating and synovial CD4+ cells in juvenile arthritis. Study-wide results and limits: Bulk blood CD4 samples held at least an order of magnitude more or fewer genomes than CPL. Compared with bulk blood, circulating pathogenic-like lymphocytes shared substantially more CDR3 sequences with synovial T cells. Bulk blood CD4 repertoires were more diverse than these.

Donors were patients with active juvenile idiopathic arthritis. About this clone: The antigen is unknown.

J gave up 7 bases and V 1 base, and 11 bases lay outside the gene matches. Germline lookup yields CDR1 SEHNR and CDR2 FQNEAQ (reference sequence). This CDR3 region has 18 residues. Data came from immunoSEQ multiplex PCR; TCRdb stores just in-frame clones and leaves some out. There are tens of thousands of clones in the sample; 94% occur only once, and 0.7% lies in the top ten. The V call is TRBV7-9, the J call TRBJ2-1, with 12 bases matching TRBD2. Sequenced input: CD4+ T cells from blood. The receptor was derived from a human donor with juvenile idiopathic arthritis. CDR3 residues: CASSLGLAGGPTLNEQFF. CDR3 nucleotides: TGTGCCAGCAGCTTAGGTCTAGCGGGGGGGCCAACGTTGAATGAGCAGTTCTTC. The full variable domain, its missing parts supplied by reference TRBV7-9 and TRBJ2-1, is DTGVSQNPRHKITKRGQNVTFRCDPISEHNRLYWYRQTLGQGPEFLTYFQNEAQLEKSRLLSDRFSAERPKGSFSTLEIQRTEQGDSAMYLCASSLGLAGGPTLNEQFFGPGTRLTVL.